This T cell receptor (beta chain) is from a study of early T cells in non-severe SARS-CoV-2 infection. TCRdb processed the 5' RACE reads anew with MiXCR; each CDR3 protein has one entry. The sample yields some 50,000 distinct CDR3 sequences, under 11% seen once. Trimming shortened V by 0 bases and J by 1 base, and 16 bases separated the two germline ends. The CDR3 is 16 residues long. Germline CDR1 reads SQVTM; CDR2 reads ANQGSEA. The sequence was collected from an adult who was a healthcare worker with PCR-confirmed SARS-CoV-2 infection or an uninfected control (not recorded which). The chain recombines TRBV29-1 with TRBJ2-7, with D unclear. The sample taken for sequencing was whole blood. This CDR3 reads CSVEDLHTNDSYEQYF. In DNA, the CDR3 is TGCAGCGTTGAAGATCTCCACACTAATGATTCCTACGAGCAGTACTTC.